Sequencing of this T cell receptor (beta chain) was carried out in a study of T cell changes during pregnancy in multiple sclerosis. Method: immunoSEQ multiplex PCR; TCRdb's copy keeps in-frame clones and lacks some. Of approximately 120,000 clones in the sample, 95% to 98% were seen once. The V gene's germline CDR1 is SGHRS and CDR2 YFSETQ. CDR3 length: 13 residues. The germline V and J ends were trimmed by 5 bases and 8 bases, with 16 bases remaining between them. The TCR was taken from a female donor with multiple sclerosis, enrolled in a pregnancy study. The chain combines TRBV5-1 with TRBJ1-1; D ambiguous. The sequencing here drew on peripheral blood, taken after pregnancy. For the CDR3, the DNA is TGCGCCAGCAGTTCTACACGTGAGGCAGAAGCTTTCTTT. Translated, it gives CASSSTREAEAFF.